What follows are 13 T cell receptor beta chains derived from one specimen sequenced in a study of blood T cell repertoires in COVID-19. Some clones are missing from TCRdb's copy, which holds only in-frame ones; the method was immunoSEQ multiplex PCR. This sample yields some 150,000 clones, of which more than 70% are seen a single time; about 5% belongs to the top ten. The specimen sequenced was peripheral blood. These TCRs come from a woman aged 50 to 65 with acute or convalescent COVID-19.

This clone occurred a few times. V and J are TRBV19 and TRBJ1-5; 8 bases align to TRBD1. This CDR3 comprises 14 residues. Germline loops: CDR1 LNHDA, CDR2 SQIVND (reference sequence). The J segment lost 7 bases and the V segment lost 7 bases, leaving 9 bases of the junction unmatched. CDR3 DNA: TGTGCCAGTATAGGGCCAGGGGGCGAACAGCCCCAGCATTTT. This sequence encodes CASIGPGGEQPQHF. Full variable domain (missing parts from reference TRBV19 and TRBJ1-5): DGGITQSPKYLFRKEGQNVTLSCEQNLNHDAMYWYRQDPGQGLRLIYYSQIVNDFQKGDIAEGYSVSREKKESFPLTVTSAQKNPTAFYLCASIGPGGEQPQHFGDGTRLSIL.

The chain combines TRBV11-2 with TRBJ1-5; D unresolved. Trimming took off 1 base at V and 6 bases at J, with 10 bases between the two ends. This CDR3 has 14 amino acids. Germline-derived CDR1 and CDR2 are SGHAT and FQNNGV. CDR3 sequence: CASSLVARFQPQHF. CDR3 nucleotides: TGTGCCAGCAGCTTAGTAGCCAGATTTCAGCCCCAGCATTTT.

The chain carries TRBV19 and TRBJ1-1; D is ambiguous. Trimming removed 5 bases at V and 0 bases at J, with 10 bases between. This CDR3 is 14 amino acids long. CDR1 and CDR2 from the germline V gene are LNHDA and SQIVND (reference sequence). As DNA, the CDR3 is TGTGCCAGTAGTGAACAGAGTATGAACACTGAAGCTTTCTTT. It is translated as CASSEQSMNTEAFF.

The chain has TRBV19 and TRBJ2-7; a weak D match, TRBD2 (5 bases). The V gene's germline CDR1 is LNHDA and CDR2 SQIVND (reference sequence). The CDR3 is made up of 13 amino acids. Trimming took off 7 bases at V and 5 bases at J, with 15 bases between the two ends. The CDR3 here is CASKSGDGNEQYF. The CDR3 DNA sequence: TGTGCCAGTAAATCCGGGGATGGAAACGAGCAGTACTTC.

The genes are TRBV5-6 and TRBJ2-5; D possibly corresponds to TRBD2 (5 bases). Per germline, CDR1 SGHDT and CDR2 YYEEEE. The CDR3 has 12 residues. Between the trimmed V and J ends, which lost 3 bases and 5 bases, there was a span of 8 bases. The CDR3 loop reads CASSSREETQYF. In DNA, the CDR3 is TGTGCCAGCAGCTCGAGGGAGGAGACCCAGTACTTC.

The chain employs TRBV4-1 and TRBJ1-1; unclear D gene. Per germline, CDR1 MGHRA and CDR2 YSYEKL. This CDR3 spans 15 amino acids. V was pared by 4 bases and J by 1 base, with 13 bases between. The CDR3 here is CASSRERSQNTEAFF. CDR3 coding DNA: TGCGCCAGCAGCCGCGAGCGGTCTCAGAACACTGAAGCTTTCTTT.

The V call is TRBV11-2, the J call TRBJ2-3, with D perhaps TRBD1 (5 bases). Germline V gene data show CDR1 as SGHAT and CDR2 as FQNNGV. V lost 0 bases to trimming and J lost 0 bases, with 13 bases between them. The CDR3 loop spans 17 amino acids. The CDR3 coding sequence is TGTGCCAGCAGCTTAGATCCTCAGGGAACTAGCACAGATACGCAGTATTTT. Amino acid sequence: CASSLDPQGTSTDTQYF.

V is TRBV4-3 and J is TRBJ1-1, with a possible D match to TRBD1 (6 bases). This CDR3 is built from 15 residues. Trimming removed 0 bases at V and 4 bases at J, with 12 bases between. Germline CDR1 reads LGHNA; CDR2 reads YSLEER. CDR3 sequence: CASSQEWQGRTEAFF. The CDR3 DNA is TGCGCCAGCAGCCAAGAGTGGCAGGGGCGCACTGAAGCTTTCTTT.

This chain joins TRBV5-5 and TRBJ1-4; D is uncertain. Germline values: CDR1 SGHKS, CDR2 YYEKEE (reference sequence). Trimming took 0 bases from V and 7 from J, leaving 13 bases between them. The CDR3 runs to 15 residues. In DNA form, the CDR3 reads TGTGCCAGCAGCTTGGCGCAGGATCAAGGTGAAAAACTGTTTTTT. Amino acids: CASSLAQDQGEKLFF.

V gene TRBV7-9 combines with J gene TRBJ1-1; a possible D gene is TRBD1 (5 bases). The germline V gene has CDR1 SEHNR and CDR2 FQNEAQ (reference sequence). V was clipped by 10 bases and J by 5 bases, with 23 bases between them. The length of the CDR3 is 15 residues. The CDR3 region is CAILDPGVTGTEAFF. The CDR3 coding sequence is TGTGCCATCCTAGACCCGGGGGTCACCGGGACTGAAGCTTTCTTT. Supplemented by reference TRBV7-9 and TRBJ1-1, the full variable domain reads DTGVSQNPRHKITKRGQNVTFRCDPISEHNRLYWYRQTLGQGPEFLTYFQNEAQLEKSRLLSDRFSAERPKGSFSTLEIQRTEQGDSAMYLCAILDPGVTGTEAFFGQGTRLTVV.

The V call is TRBV20-1, the J call TRBJ1-1; D not certain. Trimming shortened V by 7 bases and J by 0 bases, and 6 bases separated the two germline ends. This CDR3 contains 11 residues. CDR1 and CDR2 (germline): DFQATT, SNEGSKA (reference sequence). The chain's CDR3 is CSGGLNTEAFF. Here the CDR3 DNA reads TGCAGTGGAGGCTTGAACACTGAAGCTTTCTTT.

This clone has just a few counts. The chain links TRBV5-4 to TRBJ1-1; possible D gene TRBD1, 5 bases. Germline values: CDR1 SGHNT, CDR2 YYREEE (reference sequence). V lost 2 bases and J 2 bases, leaving 10 bases between the germline ends. CDR3 length: 14 residues. The CDR3 bases are TGTGCCAGCAGCTTATCTACAGGTAACACTGAAGCTTTCTTT. It yields the protein CASSLSTGNTEAFF.

This chain connects TRBV2 to TRBJ1-2, with D unclear. Trimming cost V 4 bases and J 5 bases, with 14 bases left between them. Germline V gene lookup returns CDR1 SNHLY and CDR2 FYNNEI. The CDR3 sequence is 14 residues long. The CDR3 DNA reads TGTGCCAGCAGTGGGAGAATGGAGGAGTATGGCTACACCTTC. Protein sequence: CASSGRMEEYGYTF.